The clone carrying this T cell receptor (beta chain) appeared a single time. This entry belongs to a study of blood T cell repertoires in COVID-19. Study-level background: Both acute and convalescent COVID-19 samples were obtained from the United States, Italy and Spain. In each case, the material was cDNA or gDNA derived from T cells, B-cell-depleted T cells, or PBMCs.

J was trimmed by 6 bases and V by 10 bases; bases with no gene match: 24. Looked up from germline, CDR1 is LNHDA and CDR2 is SQIVND (reference sequence). CDR3 length: 18 residues. The protocol was immunoSEQ multiplex PCR, while the TCRdb copy is restricted to in-frame clones and leaves out a portion. The sample contains about 180,000 clones, over 70% of which appear only once. The chain links TRBV19 to TRBJ1-1, with TRBD1 identical over 9 bases. The sequence came from a woman in her thirties or forties with COVID-19, enrolled during active disease. Sample: peripheral blood. The CDR3 nucleotides are TGTGCCACCGGAGGGCATTGGCGATGGGACAGGGTAAACGCTGAAGCTTTCTTT. Residues: CATGGHWRWDRVNAEAFF.